Reported below is one TCR beta chain. The sample originates from a study of monozygotic twins with inflammatory bowel disease. TCRdb processed the 5' RACE reads again and assigns one entry to each CDR3 protein, with no DNA. The ten most abundant clones cover under 3% of a sample with around 380,000 distinct CDR3 sequences. The CDR3 length is 12 residues. The germline V gene has CDR1 DFQATT and CDR2 SNEGSKA (reference sequence). Sequences were obtained from blood. The rearrangement links TRBV20-1 to TRBJ1-1; TCRdb designates TRBD1, a call that cannot be tested without DNA. The sequence came from a human donor with ulcerative colitis or Crohn's disease, or a healthy co-twin of an affected twin (not recorded which). This chain's CDR3 is CSVLTGYTEAFF.